This is a list of T cell receptor beta chains from one sample in a study of cytomegalovirus exposure and HLA in healthy donors. The table came from immunoSEQ multiplex PCR; TCRdb's copy has only in-frame clones and leaves some out. The table records 100,000 to 150,000 clones, over 9.5% of them present only once. Sequenced input: PBMCs. The receptor set was obtained from a woman aged 18-29 years in good health and CMV-seropositive. The CDR3 runs from the conserved cysteine through the conserved F or W. Fields, in order: CDR3 DNA, CDR3 protein, J gene, V gene, D gene, clone size. D genes are given only for firm matches. Clone size is shown for a subset of rows, as once, few, many or a class of expanded clone.

DNA: TGTGCCAGCAGTCTAGCGGGGAACACCGGGGAGCTGTTTTTT
CDR3: CASSLAGNTGELFF
J: TRBJ2-2
V: TRBV6-6
D: TRBD2
size: few

DNA: TGTGCTAGTGGTTTGGTAGGGGGCTCCTCACCCGATACGCAGTATTTT
CDR3: CASGLVGGSSPDTQYF
J: TRBJ2-3
V: TRBV12-5
D: TRBD1
size: few

DNA: TGTGCCAGCATGAAGCCGGGACAGGGGGCCTACGAGCAGTACTTC
CDR3: CASMKPGQGAYEQYF
J: TRBJ2-7
V: TRBV5-5
D: TRBD1
size: NA

DNA: TGTGCCAGCTCACTCGGGACAGCGAACACTGAAGCTTTCTTT
CDR3: CASSLGTANTEAFF
J: TRBJ1-1
V: TRBV18
D: TRBD1
size: few

DNA: TGTGCCAGCAGCTCTGGACTAGCGGGAATCACAGATACGCAGTATTTT
CDR3: CASSSGLAGITDTQYF
J: TRBJ2-3
V: TRBV11-3
D: TRBD2
size: NA

DNA: TGTGCCAGCAGTTCGCCCCAGATGAACACTGAAGCTTTCTTT
CDR3: CASSSPQMNTEAFF
J: TRBJ1-1
V: TRBV28
D: NA
size: few

DNA: TGCAGCGTTGTTTTCAGCGGGAGGGCACTTGGGAATGAGCAGTTCTTC
CDR3: CSVVFSGRALGNEQFF
J: TRBJ2-1
V: TRBV29-1
D: TRBD2
size: NA

DNA: TGTGCCAGCAGTCAATCACAAAGGGCGGGTGGCTACACCTTC
CDR3: CASSQSQRAGGYTF
J: TRBJ1-2
V: TRBV6-5
D: NA
size: NA

DNA: TGTGCCAGCAATCCCCAGGGGGCTCTTAACTATGGCTACACCTTC
CDR3: CASNPQGALNYGYTF
J: TRBJ1-2
V: TRBV5-4
D: TRBD1
size: NA

DNA: TGTGCCAGCGGGACTAGCGGGGAGAATGAGCAGTTCTTC
CDR3: CASGTSGENEQFF
J: TRBJ2-1
V: TRBV19
D: TRBD2
size: few

DNA: TGCAGCGTTCCCGCTGGACAGAGTAATGAAAAACTGTTTTTT
CDR3: CSVPAGQSNEKLFF
J: TRBJ1-4
V: TRBV29-1
D: NA
size: NA

DNA: TGTGCCAGCAGTTACACGGGACAGGGAACTAATGAAAAACTGTTTTTT
CDR3: CASSYTGQGTNEKLFF
J: TRBJ1-4
V: TRBV6-5
D: TRBD1
size: few

DNA: TGTGCCTGGAGTGGACAGGTTACCGGGGCCAACGTCCTGACTTTC
CDR3: CAWSGQVTGANVLTF
J: TRBJ2-6
V: TRBV30
D: NA
size: NA

DNA: TGTGCCAGCAGTTACGAGGAGGGCGAAAAACTGTTTTTT
CDR3: CASSYEEGEKLFF
J: TRBJ1-4
V: TRBV6-5
D: NA
size: NA

DNA: TGTGCCAGCAGCGCTGGAGTGGGTTTCACAGATACGCAGTATTTT
CDR3: CASSAGVGFTDTQYF
J: TRBJ2-3
V: TRBV7-3
D: NA
size: NA

DNA: TGTGCCATAGCCCCGTTTCCAGATACGCAGTATTTT
CDR3: CAIAPFPDTQYF
J: TRBJ2-3
V: TRBV10-3
D: NA
size: few

DNA: TGTGCCAGCAGTCCTAGAGACCAGAACACCGGGGAGCTGTTTTTT
CDR3: CASSPRDQNTGELFF
J: TRBJ2-2
V: TRBV9
D: NA
size: few

DNA: TGTGCCAGCAGTTCGGGACAGGGACCCTATGGCTACACCTTC
CDR3: CASSSGQGPYGYTF
J: TRBJ1-2
V: TRBV28
D: TRBD1
size: few

DNA: TGTGCCAGCAGTTACAGTTCGGACACCATATATTTT
CDR3: CASSYSSDTIYF
J: TRBJ1-3
V: TRBV6-6
D: NA
size: few

DNA: TGTGCCAGCAGCAGACTAGCGGGAGGGCTAGTGTACAATGAGCAGTTCTTC
CDR3: CASSRLAGGLVYNEQFF
J: TRBJ2-1
V: TRBV2
D: TRBD2
size: few

DNA: TGTGCCAGCAGTGAGCCGGGGGGTGAAGGGTTCACTGAAGCTTTCTTT
CDR3: CASSEPGGEGFTEAFF
J: TRBJ1-1
V: TRBV2
D: NA
size: few

DNA: TGTGCCAGCAGCAAAGCTCAGGGGGCGAACACTGAAGCTTTCTTT
CDR3: CASSKAQGANTEAFF
J: TRBJ1-1
V: TRBV21-1
D: NA
size: few

DNA: TGTGCCAGCAGCTCGGGTAACAACAGGGACTACGAGCAGTACTTC
CDR3: CASSSGNNRDYEQYF
J: TRBJ2-7
V: TRBV5-6
D: NA
size: NA

DNA: TGTGCCAGCATCAAAACAGGGGGCGGAGAGACCCAGTACTTC
CDR3: CASIKTGGGETQYF
J: TRBJ2-5
V: TRBV28
D: TRBD1
size: few

DNA: TGTGCCAGCAGTTCGGGACAGGGGGATGGCTACACCTTC
CDR3: CASSSGQGDGYTF
J: TRBJ1-2
V: TRBV2
D: TRBD1
size: NA

DNA: TGTGCCAGCAGTTACTCGACTGGCATGAACACTGAAGCTTTCTTT
CDR3: CASSYSTGMNTEAFF
J: TRBJ1-1
V: TRBV6-5
D: NA
size: many

DNA: TGTGCCAGCAGCAAACTAGCGGGAGTAGAGACCCAGTACTTC
CDR3: CASSKLAGVETQYF
J: TRBJ2-5
V: TRBV27
D: TRBD2
size: once

DNA: TGTGCCAGCAGGATCGACAGAAACTATGGCTACACCTTC
CDR3: CASRIDRNYGYTF
J: TRBJ1-2
V: TRBV28
D: NA
size: few

DNA: TGTGCCAGCAGCTCGAACAGGGCGCATGAGCAGTTCTTC
CDR3: CASSSNRAHEQFF
J: TRBJ2-1
V: TRBV7-9
D: NA
size: few

DNA: TGTGCCAGCAGCTTCGGACAGAATCATCAGCCCCAGCATTTT
CDR3: CASSFGQNHQPQHF
J: TRBJ1-5
V: TRBV7-8
D: NA
size: few

DNA: TGTGCCAGCAGCTTCCTAGTTGATGGCACAGATACGCAGTATTTT
CDR3: CASSFLVDGTDTQYF
J: TRBJ2-3
V: TRBV5-4
D: NA
size: few

DNA: TGTGCCAGCCGGGGACTCGGGGAAAACATTCAGTACTTC
CDR3: CASRGLGENIQYF
J: TRBJ2-4
V: TRBV19
D: NA
size: NA

DNA: TGTGCCAGCTCAGTAATGCGGGCGTTTGGCACAGATACGCAGTATTTT
CDR3: CASSVMRAFGTDTQYF
J: TRBJ2-3
V: TRBV18
D: NA
size: few

DNA: TGTGCCAGCAGTCTATACGAGCAGTACTTC
CDR3: CASSLYEQYF
J: TRBJ2-7
V: TRBV2
D: NA
size: NA

DNA: TGTGCCAGCAGTGGCACTAGCGGTTTCTACAATGAGCAGTTCTTC
CDR3: CASSGTSGFYNEQFF
J: TRBJ2-1
V: TRBV2
D: TRBD2
size: NA

DNA: TGTGCTAGCAGCTTACCCGACCCCAGGGGCAGTTACGAGCAGTACTTC
CDR3: CASSLPDPRGSYEQYF
J: TRBJ2-7
V: TRBV7-7
D: NA
size: NA

DNA: TGTGCCAGCAGTGACCTGACAGGTCAGCCCCAGCATTTT
CDR3: CASSDLTGQPQHF
J: TRBJ1-5
V: TRBV6-1
D: NA
size: few

DNA: TGCGCCAGCAGCTTGAAGGGGACAGGTGAAAAACTGTTTTTT
CDR3: CASSLKGTGEKLFF
J: TRBJ1-4
V: TRBV5-1
D: TRBD1
size: few

DNA: TGTGCCAGCAGGCAGACAGGGGTTTTCCCAGATACGCAGTATTTT
CDR3: CASRQTGVFPDTQYF
J: TRBJ2-3
V: TRBV6-5
D: TRBD1
size: NA

DNA: TGTGCCAGCAGTTTGGCTAGCGGATGGGACGAGCAGTACTTC
CDR3: CASSLASGWDEQYF
J: TRBJ2-7
V: TRBV27
D: TRBD2
size: NA